This T cell receptor (beta chain) was profiled in a study of cytomegalovirus exposure and HLA in healthy donors. This clone was counted between two and nine times. Its antigen is undetermined. General study findings and limits: A list of around 150 TCR beta chains associated with cytomegalovirus was given. The majority of TCR sequences were rare, yet some public TCRs appeared in many donors. Upon later analysis, TCR association rates were observed to vary by HLA locus, being highest for DRB1 and lowest for HLA-C.

It was with 60 Vbeta and 13 Jbeta primers that the PCR ran. Libraries were prepared by immunoSEQ multiplex PCR; TCRdb keeps only in-frame clonotypes and omits some of them. The table shows roughly 150,000 clones, with 70% to 80% occurring only once. Sequenced input: PBMCs. The sequence came from a man aged 30 to 39 in good health and CMV-seronegative.

The CDR3 protein is CASSVGGRETDTQYF. CDR3 sequence (DNA): TGTGCCAGCAGTGTCGGCGGGAGAGAAACAGATACGCAGTATTTT. The gene calls are TRBV6-4 and TRBJ2-3; TRBD2 matches 7 bases. Germline CDR1 reads MRHNA; CDR2 reads SNTAGT. V dropped 4 bases and J dropped 3; count of bases not matched to a gene: 7. The CDR3 is made up of 15 amino acids.